This T cell receptor (beta chain) was recovered during a study of Ad26.COV2.S vaccination and SARS-CoV-2 variants. Turning to the study itself: In the study, Ad26.COV2.S was injected intramuscularly once, or twice 56 days apart.

Whole-study findings and limits: Vaccine and placebo recipients had similar non-spike TCR breadth. Quantification of TCR breadth and depth may have yielded underestimates of total T cell responses.

Treatment: around 19 received Ad26.COV2.S at low or high dose, single or two shots; a few received placebo; per-sample allocation not given. Vaccine and placebo recipients were sampled on day 63 after the first injection. Sequencing used immunoSEQ multiplex PCR; TCRdb keeps in-frame clones, though not all of them. Of approximately 410,000 clones listed, approximately 90% are singletons. As for this clone: The antigen is undetermined.

Sequences were derived from peripheral blood, sampled in a trial of Ad26.COV2.S vaccine versus placebo. The clonotype originates from a person between 18 and 59 years old who received the Ad26.COV2.S COVID-19 vaccine or a placebo.

The CDR3 here is CASSRQPTNTEAFF. The CDR3 nucleotides read TGTGCCAGCAGTCGCCAGCCTACGAACACTGAAGCTTTCTTT. The chain combines TRBV27 with TRBJ1-1; D is ambiguous. This CDR3 is built from 14 residues. Germline assignment: CDR1 MNHEY and CDR2 SMNVEV (reference sequence). V was clipped by 5 bases and J by 1 base, with 11 bases between them.